The source of this T cell receptor (beta chain) is a study of PD-1 blockade in classical Hodgkin lymphoma. This CDR3 is 14 amino acids long. Germline values: CDR1 LNHNV, CDR2 YYDKDF (reference sequence). The J segment lost 10 bases and the V segment lost 1 base, leaving 9 bases of the junction unmatched. Sample time point: cycle 4 day 1 (C4D1), after 5 to 7 weeks of nivolumab. All the patients suffered relapse after autologous stem cell transplantation, and brentuximab vedotin exposure differed. As concerns this clone: The antigen is not known.

Notes on the study in general: Newly diagnosed patients were reported to exhibit reduced baseline TCR diversity relative to healthy donors. CD4+ TCR diversity, unlike CD8+, rose significantly by C4D1.

The method was immunoSEQ multiplex PCR; TCRdb's version includes in-frame clones alone and lacks a portion of them. The sample contains roughly 50,000 clones, about nine tenths of which appear only once. This receptor was obtained from a human donor with classical Hodgkin lymphoma. The rearrangement joins TRBV15 to TRBJ2-5; the match to TRBD2 covers 7 bases. The material was peripheral blood mononuclear cells (PBMCs), obtained before the fourth cycle of nivolumab. The CDR3 DNA sequence: TGTGCCACCAGCAGAGTGCGGGGGAGGGTGGGCCAGTACTTC. It yields the protein CATSRVRGRVGQYF.